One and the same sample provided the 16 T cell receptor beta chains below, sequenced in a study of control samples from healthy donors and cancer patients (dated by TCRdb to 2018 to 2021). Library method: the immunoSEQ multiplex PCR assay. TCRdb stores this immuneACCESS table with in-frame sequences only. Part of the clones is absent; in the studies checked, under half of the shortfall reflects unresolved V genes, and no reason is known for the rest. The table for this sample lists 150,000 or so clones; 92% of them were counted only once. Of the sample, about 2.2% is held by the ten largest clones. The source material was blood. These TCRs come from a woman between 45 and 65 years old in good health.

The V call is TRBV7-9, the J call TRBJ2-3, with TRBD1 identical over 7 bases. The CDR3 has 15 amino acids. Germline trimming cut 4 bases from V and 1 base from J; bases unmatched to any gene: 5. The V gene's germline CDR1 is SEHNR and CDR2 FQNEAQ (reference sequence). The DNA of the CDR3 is TGTGCCAGCAGCTCACCGGGACAGCGCACAGATACGCAGTATTTT. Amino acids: CASSSPGQRTDTQYF.

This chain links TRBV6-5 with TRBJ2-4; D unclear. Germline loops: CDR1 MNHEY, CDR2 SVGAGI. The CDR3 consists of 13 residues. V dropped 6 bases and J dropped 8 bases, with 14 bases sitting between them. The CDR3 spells CASSRDRAYIQYF. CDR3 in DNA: TGTGCCAGCAGCCGTGATAGGGCTTACATTCAGTACTTC.

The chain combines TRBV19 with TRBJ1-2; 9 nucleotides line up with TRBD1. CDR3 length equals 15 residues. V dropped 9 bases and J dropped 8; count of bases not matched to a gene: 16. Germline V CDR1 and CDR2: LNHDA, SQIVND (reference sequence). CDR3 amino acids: CASSFGTGFDEGYTF. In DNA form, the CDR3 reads TGTGCCAGCTCATTTGGGACAGGGTTTGATGAAGGCTACACCTTC. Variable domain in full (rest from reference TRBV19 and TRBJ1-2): DGGITQSPKYLFRKEGQNVTLSCEQNLNHDAMYWYRQDPGQGLRLIYYSQIVNDFQKGDIAEGYSVSREKKESFPLTVTSAQKNPTAFYLCASSFGTGFDEGYTFGSGTRLTVV.

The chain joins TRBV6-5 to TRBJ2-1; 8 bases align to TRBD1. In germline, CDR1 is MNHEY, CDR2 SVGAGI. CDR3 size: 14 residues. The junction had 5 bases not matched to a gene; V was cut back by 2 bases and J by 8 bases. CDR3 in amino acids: CASSYRDRPYEQFF. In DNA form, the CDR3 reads TGTGCCAGCAGTTACCGGGACAGGCCCTATGAGCAGTTCTTC.

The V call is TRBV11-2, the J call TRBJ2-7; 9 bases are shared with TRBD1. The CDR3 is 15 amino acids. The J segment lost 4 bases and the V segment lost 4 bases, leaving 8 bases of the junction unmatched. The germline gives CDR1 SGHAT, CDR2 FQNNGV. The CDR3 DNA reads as TGTGCCAGCAGCTGGTCACAGGGGGCTGTTTACGAGCAGTACTTC. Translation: CASSWSQGAVYEQYF.

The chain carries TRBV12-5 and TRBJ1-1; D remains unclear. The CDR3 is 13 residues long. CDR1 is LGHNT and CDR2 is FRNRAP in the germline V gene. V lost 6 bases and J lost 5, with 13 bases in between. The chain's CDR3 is CASGPDTRTEAFF. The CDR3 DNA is TGTGCTAGTGGCCCGGATACTAGAACTGAAGCTTTCTTT.

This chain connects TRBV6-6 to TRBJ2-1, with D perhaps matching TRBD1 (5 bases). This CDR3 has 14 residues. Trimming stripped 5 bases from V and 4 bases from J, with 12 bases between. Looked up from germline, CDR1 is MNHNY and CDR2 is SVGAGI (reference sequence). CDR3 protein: CASSQNQGYNEQFF. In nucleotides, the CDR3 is TGTGCCAGCAGTCAAAACCAGGGATACAATGAGCAGTTCTTC.

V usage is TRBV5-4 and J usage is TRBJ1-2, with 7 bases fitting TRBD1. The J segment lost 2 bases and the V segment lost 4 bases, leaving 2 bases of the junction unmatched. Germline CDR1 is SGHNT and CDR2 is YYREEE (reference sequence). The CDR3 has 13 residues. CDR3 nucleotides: TGTGCCAGCAGCCCGACAGGGAACTATGGCTACACCTTC. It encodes CASSPTGNYGYTF.

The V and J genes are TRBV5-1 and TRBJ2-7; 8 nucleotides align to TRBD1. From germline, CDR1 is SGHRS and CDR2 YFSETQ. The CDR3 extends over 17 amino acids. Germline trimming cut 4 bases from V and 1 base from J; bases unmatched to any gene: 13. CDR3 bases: TGCGCCAGCAGCCTACCGGACAGGGTGGAGGCTTCCTACGAGCAGTACTTC. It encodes CASSLPDRVEASYEQYF.

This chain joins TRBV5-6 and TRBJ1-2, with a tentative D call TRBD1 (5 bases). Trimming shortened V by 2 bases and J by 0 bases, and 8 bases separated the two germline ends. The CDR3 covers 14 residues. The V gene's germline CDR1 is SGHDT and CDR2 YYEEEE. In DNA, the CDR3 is TGTGCCAGCAGCTTACGGACATCTAACTATGGCTACACCTTC. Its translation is CASSLRTSNYGYTF.

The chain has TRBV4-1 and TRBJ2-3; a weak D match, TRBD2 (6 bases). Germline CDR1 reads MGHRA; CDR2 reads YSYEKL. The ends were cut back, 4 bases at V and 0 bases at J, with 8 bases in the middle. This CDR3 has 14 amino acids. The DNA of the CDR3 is TGCGCCAGCAGCCTTAGCGGCAGCACAGATACGCAGTATTTT. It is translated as CASSLSGSTDTQYF.

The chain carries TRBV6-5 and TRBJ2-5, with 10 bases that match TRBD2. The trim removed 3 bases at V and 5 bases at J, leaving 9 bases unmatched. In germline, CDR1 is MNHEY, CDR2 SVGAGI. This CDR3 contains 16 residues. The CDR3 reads CASSYLAGLASETQYF. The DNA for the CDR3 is TGTGCCAGCAGTTATCTTGCGGGACTAGCGAGTGAGACCCAGTACTTC.

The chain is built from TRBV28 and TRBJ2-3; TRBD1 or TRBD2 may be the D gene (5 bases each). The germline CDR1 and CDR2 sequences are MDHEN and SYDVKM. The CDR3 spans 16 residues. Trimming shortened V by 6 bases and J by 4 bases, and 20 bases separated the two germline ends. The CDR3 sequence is CASSFMGPIRADTQYF. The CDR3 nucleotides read TGTGCCAGCAGCTTTATGGGACCTATTAGGGCAGATACGCAGTATTTT.

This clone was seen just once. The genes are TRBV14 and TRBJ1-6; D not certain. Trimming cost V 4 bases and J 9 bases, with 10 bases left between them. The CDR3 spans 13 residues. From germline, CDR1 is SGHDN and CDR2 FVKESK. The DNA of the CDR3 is TGTGCCAGCAGCCTTGCTCGGGTTTCACCCCTCCACTTT. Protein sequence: CASSLARVSPLHF. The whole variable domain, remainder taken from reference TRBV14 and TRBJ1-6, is EAGVTQFPSHSVIEKGQTVTLRCDPISGHDNLYWYRRVMGKEIKFLLHFVKESKQDESGMPNNRFLAERTGGTYSTLKVQPAELEDSGVYFCASSLARVSPLHFGNGTRLTVT.

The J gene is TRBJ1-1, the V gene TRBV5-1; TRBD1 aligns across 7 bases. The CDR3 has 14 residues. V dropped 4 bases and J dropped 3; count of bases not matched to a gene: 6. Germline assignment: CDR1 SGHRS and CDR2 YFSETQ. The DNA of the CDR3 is TGCGCCAGCAGCGAGACAGGGATGCACACTGAAGCTTTCTTT. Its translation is CASSETGMHTEAFF. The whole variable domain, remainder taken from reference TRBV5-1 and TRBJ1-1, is KAGVTQTPRYLIKTRGQQVTLSCSPISGHRSVSWYQQTPGQGLQFLFEYFSETQRNKGNFPGRFSGRQFSNSRSEMNVSTLELGDSALYLCASSETGMHTEAFFGQGTRLTVV.

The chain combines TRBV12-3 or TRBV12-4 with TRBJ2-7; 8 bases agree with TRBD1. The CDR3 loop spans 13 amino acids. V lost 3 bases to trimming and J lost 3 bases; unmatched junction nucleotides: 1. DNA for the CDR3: TGTGCCAGCAGTTTCGGGACAGGCTACGAGCAGTACTTC. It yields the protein CASSFGTGYEQYF.